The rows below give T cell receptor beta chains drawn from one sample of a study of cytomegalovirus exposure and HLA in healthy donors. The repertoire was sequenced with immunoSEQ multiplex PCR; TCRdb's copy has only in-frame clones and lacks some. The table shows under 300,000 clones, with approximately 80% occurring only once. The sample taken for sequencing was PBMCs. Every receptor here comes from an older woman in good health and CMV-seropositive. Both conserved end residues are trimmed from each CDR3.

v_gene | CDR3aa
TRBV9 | ASSEGTSVTYEQY
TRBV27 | ASSLSKWGQDNQPQH
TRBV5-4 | ASSLETGGGTEAF
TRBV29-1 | SVKREVAFGEQF
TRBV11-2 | ASSPGRTGRAEAF
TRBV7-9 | ASSGPDPNIQY
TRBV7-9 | ASSLFAGHLQF
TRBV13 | ASSLVGGVLNTEAF
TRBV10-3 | AISEGAEKLF
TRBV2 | ASSMDRGDTQY
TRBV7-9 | ASSLGTGVGGYT
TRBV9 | ASSPHSSGLSYEQY
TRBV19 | ASTDLDRGGGEAF
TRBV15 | ATSSGLAGLNEQF
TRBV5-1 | ASSSDIYEQY
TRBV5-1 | ASSLGSGGSTDTQY
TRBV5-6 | ASSFDNPYEQY